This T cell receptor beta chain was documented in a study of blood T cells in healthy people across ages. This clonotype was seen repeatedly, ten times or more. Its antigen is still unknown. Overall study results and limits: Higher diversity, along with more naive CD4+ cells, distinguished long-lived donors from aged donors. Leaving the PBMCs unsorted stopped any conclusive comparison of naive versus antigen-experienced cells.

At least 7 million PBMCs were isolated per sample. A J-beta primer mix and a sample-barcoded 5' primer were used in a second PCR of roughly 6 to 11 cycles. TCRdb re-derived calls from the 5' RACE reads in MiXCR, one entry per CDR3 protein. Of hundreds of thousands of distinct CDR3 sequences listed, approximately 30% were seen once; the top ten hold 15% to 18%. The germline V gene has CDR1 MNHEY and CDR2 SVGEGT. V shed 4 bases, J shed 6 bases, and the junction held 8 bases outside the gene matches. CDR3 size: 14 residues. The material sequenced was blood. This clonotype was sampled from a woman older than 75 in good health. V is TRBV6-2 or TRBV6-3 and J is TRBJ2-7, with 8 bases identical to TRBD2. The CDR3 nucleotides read TGTGCCAGCAGTTCCCCGACTAGCGTTGGCGAGCAGTACTTC. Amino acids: CASSSPTSVGEQYF.